At least ten counts were recorded for the clone carrying this T cell receptor (beta chain). Its cognate antigen is unknown. These data are taken from a study of spatial heterogeneity in lung cancer. Study as a whole: There were consistently more beta-chain sequences detected than alpha-chain sequences. Study-wide points: Tumor mutation counts were tracked by expanded intratumoral alpha and beta TCR counts. The study found that ubiquitous and regional expanded TCR counts tracked ubiquitous and regional nonsynonymous mutations, respectively.

Germline CDR1 KGHDR, CDR2 SFDVKD. The CDR3 is 13 residues long. V lost 11 bases and J lost 2, with 12 bases in between. Individual TCR cDNA molecules each bore their own unique molecular identifier. TCRdb called the 5' RACE reads again in MiXCR, with one record for every CDR3 protein. The sample holds some 6,500 distinct CDR3 sequences; more than 9% are singletons and the top ten take more than 20%. Time point meaning: sample taken at primary tumor resection. Samples came from 65 to 75 TRACERx patients with untreated early-stage lung cancer. The sequence derives from a female donor with early-stage non-small cell lung cancer. This chain joins TRBV24-1 and TRBJ2-1; D might be TRBD1 (6 bases). The source material was lung tumor tissue, sampled at surgery. Here the CDR3 DNA reads TGTGCCATCCAGGGGTTTCCCTACAATGAGCAGTTCTTC. Translating it yields CAIQGFPYNEQFF.